This T cell receptor (beta chain) was recorded in a study of OX40 agonist ivuxolimab in advanced cancers. At the level of the whole study: Ivuxolimab, which targeted the costimulatory receptor OX40 (CD134), was an agonistic, fully human IgG2 monoclonal antibody. Intravenous ivuxolimab was administered to patients every 2 weeks at six dose levels: 0.01, 0.1, 0.3, 1.5, 3 and 10 mg/kg. Among the approximately 54 dose-escalation patients, 19 had hepatocellular carcinoma, roughly 15 melanoma, 9 renal cell carcinoma and 9 head and neck cancer. The dose-escalation cohort was around 84% male with a mean age of approximately 60 years, ranging from roughly 20 to 80. Patients were allowed to have had prior anti-PD-1, anti-PD-L1 or anti-CTLA-4 therapy, and 40% to 45% of the dose-escalation patients had previously received checkpoint inhibitors. Three dose-escalation patients achieved partial responses, one with hepatocellular carcinoma and two with cutaneous melanoma. The purpose of peripheral TCRbeta sequencing was to test whether ivuxolimab changed TCR sequence diversity and led to clonal T-cell expansion. The paper describes the monotherapy dose-escalation part (N of about 52 patients) of the phase I trial of ivuxolimab.

The CDR3 runs 16 residues from the cysteine to the phenylalanine. CDR3 DNA is the only sequence kept; it has 48 bases, read in frame from the first base. Via the germline V gene, CDR1 is MNHNS and CDR2 SASEGT. The germline V and J ends show losses of 2 bases and 5 bases respectively, and no gene match explains 8 bases of the junction. Patients with autoimmune disease history or receiving systemic immunosuppression were excluded from the trial. Peripheral blood for TCR sequencing was collected from all dose cohorts at baseline, on cycle 4 day 1, and on cycle 7 day 1. Samples came from an open-label, multicenter, first-in-human phase I dose-escalation trial of ivuxolimab. Adults with locally advanced or metastatic melanoma, renal cell carcinoma, hepatocellular carcinoma or head and neck squamous cell carcinoma were enrolled in the trial. Before TCR sequencing, CD4+ T cells and CD8+ T cells from peripheral blood were sorted into separate populations.

Summary of the overall study and its limitations: Clonal expansion of both CD4+ and CD8+ blood T cells was observed from baseline to week 6 at doses 0.1 to 3.0 mg/kg. On average, CD8+ T cells showed more expanded clones than CD4+ T cells after ivuxolimab. In partial responders in the 0.1-3.0 mg/kg groups, normalized peripheral clonal expansion was found to be among the lowest, especially among CD8+ T cells. The antigen specificity of the clonally expanded peripheral T cells was not determined. Low levels of normalized T-cell clonal expansion were also seen in some patients who did not respond.

To sequence the TCRbeta CDR3 region, genomic DNA was isolated from the sorted cells. The immunoSEQ Assay was used to sequence the TCRbeta CDR3 regions. TCRdb carries this immuneACCESS record with in-frame sequences only. Its versions omit some clonotypes, under half of them owing to an unresolved V gene in the studies checked, with the rest unexplained. For this sample there are about 98,000 clones; about 88% appear just once. The ten top clones hold about 0.82% of the sample. To note about this clone: It has no known antigen specificity. The sample holds no much larger clone one base away, and base qualities are not on file.

The clonotype originates from an adult with an advanced solid tumor such as melanoma, head and neck, liver or kidney cancer. The chain employs TRBV6-1 and TRBJ2-5, with 10 central nucleotides matching TRBD1. The sample here was CD4+ or CD8+ T cells sorted from blood, taken in a trial of the OX40 agonist ivuxolimab. The nucleotides read TGTGCCAGCAGTGAATCGAGACAGGGGGCCAGGGAGACCCAGTACTTC. It codes for CASSESRQGARETQYF.